Listed below are T cell receptor beta chains from one sample, sequenced in a study of shared clonotypes between healthy human individuals. The table came from immunoSEQ multiplex PCR; TCRdb's copy has only in-frame clones and leaves some out. The table includes about 710,000 clones, roughly two thirds detected once. Sequenced input: memory CD4+ T cells sorted from blood. Receptor source: a young woman in good health. The conserved cysteine and the conserved F or W are not part of the CDR3 here. For some rows the clone size is stated as once, few or many, or as a class when expanded; others skip it.

J gene | clone size | V gene | CDR3 protein
TRBJ2-6 | NA | TRBV27 | ASSFYGFWRGQSSGANVLT
TRBJ2-7 | once | TRBV4-2 | ASSLKWLGTPSYEQY
TRBJ2-1 | NA | TRBV19 | ASSIDRLAGVNEQF
TRBJ1-2 | NA | TRBV5-1 | ASSLQGAGGYT
TRBJ2-3 | NA | TRBV5-6 | ASRVTGGGTDTQY
TRBJ2-7 | once | TRBV28 | ASSFTSGRLTYEQY
TRBJ1-4 | NA | TRBV6-5 | ASSYRGANEKLF
TRBJ2-7 | NA | TRBV27 | ASSLSIRQGAHEQY
TRBJ2-1 | few | TRBV18 | ASSVGRGDGNEQF
TRBJ2-3 | NA | TRBV27 | ASSLSGTDTQY
TRBJ2-1 | NA | TRBV7-2 | ASSLNAVAGVYEQF
TRBJ2-1 | once | TRBV6-6 | ASKSPREAGQF
TRBJ2-1 | NA | TRBV18 | ASSPSSGNYNEQF
TRBJ1-2 | NA | TRBV29-1 | QAREGYGYT
TRBJ1-4 | once | TRBV4-2 | ASSQGFRENEKLF
TRBJ2-1 | few | TRBV5-1 | ASSLSSGSYNEQF
TRBJ1-2 | NA | TRBV19 | ASSPSLTGSWISGYT
TRBJ1-5 | few | TRBV28 | ASSLGGGSNQPQH
TRBJ2-4 | NA | TRBV7-3 | ASSRDTGLANKNIQY
TRBJ1-2 | NA | TRBV19 | ASSNHRDTNYGYT
TRBJ2-5 | NA | TRBV25-1 | ASSDRDRGSQETQY
TRBJ2-7 | NA | TRBV19 | ASSRQGSSSYEQY
TRBJ2-5 | NA | TRBV19 | ASRPIAGAGETQY
TRBJ1-5 | many | TRBV28 | ASRIEGRWDQPQH
TRBJ2-7 | once | TRBV4-2 | ASSPGQDEQY
TRBJ2-1 | NA | TRBV7-8 | ASRGGRTRGNEQF
TRBJ2-5 | many | TRBV30 | AWSVTGSPETQY
TRBJ2-7 | NA | TRBV7-9 | ASSPQKRGQRAYEQY
TRBJ1-1 | NA | TRBV27 | ASSLWGGSNTEAF
TRBJ2-1 | NA | TRBV5-1 | ASSLSGIGYNEQF
TRBJ2-2 | NA | TRBV5-1 | ASSFSSGTTGELF
TRBJ2-5 | NA | TRBV7-9 | AQELGEGETQY
TRBJ1-1 | once | TRBV7-8 | ASSPTGDTEAF
TRBJ1-2 | few | TRBV6-1 | ASRGQNYGYT
TRBJ2-7 | NA | TRBV6-5 | ASRSGLSSYEQY
TRBJ1-5 | NA | TRBV28 | ASSPPGNQPQH
TRBJ2-2 | NA | TRBV11-3 | ASSLVPDTGELF
TRBJ1-3 | NA | TRBV5-1 | ASSLRTSQSDTIY
TRBJ1-1 | NA | TRBV11-2 | ASSVRQSNTEAF
TRBJ2-5 | NA | TRBV27 | ASRRAGTQY
TRBJ2-2 | once | TRBV7-9 | ASSLPSEPRELF
TRBJ2-2 | NA | TRBV18 | ASSPPLGRSGELF
TRBJ1-2 | few | TRBV9 | ASSVGRERGADYGYT
TRBJ1-6 | few | TRBV6-5 | ASSYQVDSPLH
TRBJ2-7 | NA | TRBV7-8 | ASSARGLAGSSSYEQY
TRBJ2-7 | NA | TRBV14 | ASSQRQGRGYEQY
TRBJ2-1 | few | TRBV15 | ATSSRAITGHEQF
TRBJ2-1 | NA | TRBV28 | ASSRVTEGLEQF
TRBJ1-3 | NA | TRBV6-5 | ASTPLLGDNTIY
TRBJ2-5 | NA | TRBV7-9 | ASSLAGAGAAETQY
TRBJ1-1 | NA | TRBV28 | ASTPASRVSTEAF
TRBJ1-1 | NA | TRBV10-1 | ASIPSTGMNTEAF
TRBJ2-3 | few | TRBV4-2 | ASRRTGDTQY
TRBJ2-1 | once | TRBV29-1 | SVEGLAATYNEQF
TRBJ1-3 | once | TRBV15 | ATSRGGTGNTIY
TRBJ1-3 | once | TRBV2 | ASSPGADSGNTIY
TRBJ2-1 | once | TRBV18 | ASSPPTAGGWGNEQF
TRBJ1-4 | NA | TRBV19 | ASNSQYNEKLF
TRBJ1-1 | once | TRBV19 | ASSIGQGRTNTEAF